Listed below are T cell receptor beta chains from one sample, sequenced in a study of cytomegalovirus exposure and HLA in healthy donors. The table came from immunoSEQ multiplex PCR; TCRdb's copy has only in-frame clones and leaves some out. The sample carries more than 65,000 clones, around 78% recorded once. The sequencing sample was made of PBMCs. The receptors originated from a man aged 18 to 30 in good health and CMV-seropositive. Each CDR3 is given without its conserved first and last residue. Fields, in order: V gene, J gene, CDR3 protein.

TRBV9	TRBJ2-5	ASSIQSGRGETQY
TRBV11-2	TRBJ2-3	ASSSLDTQY
TRBV15	TRBJ2-7	ATSRDRGPWEQY
TRBV4-2	TRBJ2-7	ASSQVRGSSYEQY
TRBV29-1	TRBJ2-5	SVEDPAGRETQY
TRBV5-1	TRBJ2-7	ASSFNAGSSYEQY
TRBV5-1	TRBJ1-4	ASRRTVPHDEKLF
TRBV14	TRBJ1-1	ASSQEARVSVAF
TRBV5-1	TRBJ1-2	ASRPGYRQNYGYT
TRBV10-3	TRBJ1-5	AIRGGESVPQH
TRBV25-1	TRBJ2-1	ASSELGLASDEQF
TRBV20-1	TRBJ1-2	SARDQYGYT
TRBV28	TRBJ2-7	ATNRDTYEQY
TRBV13	TRBJ2-7	ASSLGTSPNYEQY
TRBV6-5	TRBJ2-1	ATYAPSPGEQF
TRBV5-4	TRBJ1-2	ASSSAPPTGNYGYT